The present T cell receptor beta chain was sequenced within a study of siplizumab effects on memory and regulatory T cells. Only in-frame clones appear in the TCRdb table, and some are missing; sequencing was by immunoSEQ multiplex PCR. The table shows about 100,000 clones, with 91% occurring only once. Trimming pared 0 bases from V and 6 bases from J, leaving 13 bases between. Germline V gene sequence: CDR1 SGDLS, CDR2 YYNGEE. The CDR3 is 14 residues long. This chain connects TRBV9 to TRBJ2-7; D may correspond to TRBD1 or TRBD2 (5 bases each). This sequence originates from a human donor in good health. The sequenced sample consisted of CD4+ T cells sorted from blood. This chain's CDR3 is CASSVEGTLTEQYF. The CDR3 coding sequence is TGTGCCAGCAGCGTAGAAGGGACCCTGACCGAGCAGTACTTC.